This T cell receptor beta chain was retrieved from a study of tumor-infiltrating lymphocytes in localized non-small cell lung cancer. The study's findings and limits: TCRbeta sequencing showed higher T cell infiltration in tumors than uninvolved lung.

The CDR3 extends over 14 amino acids. Germline V gene sequence: CDR1 KGHSH, CDR2 LQKENI. Trimming removed 0 bases at V and 5 bases at J, with 11 bases between. Points on this clone: What it binds is unknown.

Assay: immunoSEQ multiplex PCR; the TCRdb copy retains only in-frame clones and omits some. Of about 16,000 clones in the sample, 55% to 75% were seen once. Sequencing was carried out using lung tumor tissue. This sequence joins TRBV18 and TRBJ2-7; perhaps TRBD1 as D (6 bases). This TCR was recovered from a human donor with non-small cell lung cancer. The CDR3 loop reads CASSPPTGSDEQYF. The DNA of the CDR3 is TGTGCCAGCTCACCACCGACAGGTTCGGACGAGCAGTACTTC.